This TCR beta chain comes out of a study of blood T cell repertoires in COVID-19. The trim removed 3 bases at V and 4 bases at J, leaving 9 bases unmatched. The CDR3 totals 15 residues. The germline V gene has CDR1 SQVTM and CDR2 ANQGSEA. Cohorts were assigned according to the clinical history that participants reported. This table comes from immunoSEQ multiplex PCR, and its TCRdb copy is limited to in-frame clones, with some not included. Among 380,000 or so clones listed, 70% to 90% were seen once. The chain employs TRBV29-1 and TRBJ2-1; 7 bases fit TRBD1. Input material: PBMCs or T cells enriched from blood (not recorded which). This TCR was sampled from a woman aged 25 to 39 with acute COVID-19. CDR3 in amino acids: CSVEPYRGSYNEQFF. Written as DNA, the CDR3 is TGCAGCGTTGAGCCCTACAGGGGTTCGTACAATGAGCAGTTCTTC.